Detailed here is one T cell receptor (beta chain). The antigen remains undetermined. The sample is drawn from a study of spatial heterogeneity in lung cancer. Study-level findings and limits: The appearance of ubiquitous expanded tumor TCRs in blood was greater at resection than follow-up.

TCRdb re-called the 5' RACE reads through MiXCR, storing one row per CDR3 protein. The table shows about 40,000 distinct CDR3 sequences, with 5.2% occurring only once. The time point is: sample taken at primary tumor resection. The donors were some 70 patients with non-small cell lung cancer that was early-stage and untreated. Unsorted whole RNA samples from tumor, nontumor lung or frozen PBMC were sequenced. The sequencing used PBMCs, collected at surgery. This TCR was recovered from a female donor with early-stage non-small cell lung cancer.

For the CDR3, the DNA is TGTGCCAGCAGTGAACAGGGTTACGAGCAGTACTTC. This encodes CASSEQGYEQYF. The chain carries TRBV2 and TRBJ2-7, with D maybe TRBD1 (5 bases). The V gene's germline CDR1 is SNHLY and CDR2 FYNNEI. The CDR3 has 12 amino acids. The ends were cut back, 2 bases at V and 4 bases at J, with 6 bases in the middle.